This T cell receptor (beta chain) was identified during a study of OX40 agonist ivuxolimab in advanced cancers. Study in general: All patients had ivuxolimab intravenously every 2 weeks at 0.01 to 10 mg/kg. Participants, approximately 83% male, averaged 60 years of age, ranging from 23 to 79.

The CDR3 consists of 14 residues. TCRdb keeps only in-frame clones here, not all; method: immunoSEQ multiplex PCR. Of about 25,000 clones listed, 80% to 85% are singletons. As concerns this clone: Its antigen remains unidentified. At one end, the junction sequence differs from germline, possibly due to a read error.

Study results and limitations: Also present in some nonresponders was a low level of normalized T-cell clonal expansion. At 0.1 to 3.0 mg/kg and by week 6, CD4+ and CD8+ T cells in the blood had expanded clonally.

Sequencing used CD4+ or CD8+ T cells sorted from blood, obtained in a trial of the OX40 agonist ivuxolimab. The chain links TRBV5-3 to TRBJ1-2, with 9 bases aligning to TRBD1. TRBV5-3 is labeled an ORF, and its function is uncertain. The sequence came from an adult with an advanced solid tumor such as melanoma, head and neck, liver or kidney cancer. The CDR3 loop is CASSLVQGASGYTF. The CDR3 DNA reads as TGCGCCAGCAGCTTAGTACAGGGGGCCTCTGGCTACACCTTC.